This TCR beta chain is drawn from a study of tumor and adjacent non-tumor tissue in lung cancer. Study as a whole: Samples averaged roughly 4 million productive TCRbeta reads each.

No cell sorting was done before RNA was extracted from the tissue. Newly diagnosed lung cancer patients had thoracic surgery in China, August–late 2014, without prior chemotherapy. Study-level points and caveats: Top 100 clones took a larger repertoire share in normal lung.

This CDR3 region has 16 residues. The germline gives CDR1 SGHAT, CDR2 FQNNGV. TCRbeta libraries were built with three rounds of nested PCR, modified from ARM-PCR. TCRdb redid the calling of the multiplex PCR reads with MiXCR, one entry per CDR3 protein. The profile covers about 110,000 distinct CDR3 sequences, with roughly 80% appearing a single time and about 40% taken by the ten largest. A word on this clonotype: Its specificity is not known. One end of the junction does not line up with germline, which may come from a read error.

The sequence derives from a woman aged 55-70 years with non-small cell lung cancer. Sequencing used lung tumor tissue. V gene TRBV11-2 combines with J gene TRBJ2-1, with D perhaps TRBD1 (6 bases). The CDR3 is CAGSRNRVFLDNEQFF. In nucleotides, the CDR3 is TGTGCCGGCAGCCGGAACAGGGTGTTCCTAGACAATGAGCAGTTCTTC.